Listed below are T cell receptor beta chains from one sample, sequenced in a study of blood T cell repertoires in COVID-19. Clones were read by immunoSEQ multiplex PCR, and TCRdb kept only the in-frame ones, dropping some. The sample has 100,000 to 150,000 clones, around four fifths seen once. The specimen was peripheral blood. The source of these receptors is a man in his 60s with acute or convalescent COVID-19. CDR3s include the opening cysteine and the closing phenylalanine or tryptophan. The D gene is left open where the match is weak. The listing skips clone size in some rows; elsewhere it reads once, few, many or a size class.

j_call v_call d_call clone_size cdr3_aa cdr3_nt
TRBJ1-1 TRBV10-3 TRBD1 few CAISETGVGATEAFF TGTGCCATCAGTGAGACAGGGGTTGGGGCCACTGAAGCTTTCTTT
TRBJ1-1 TRBV25-1 . . CASSATDRVNTEAFF TGTGCCAGCAGTGCGACAGACCGGGTCAATACTGAAGCTTTCTTT
TRBJ1-5 TRBV2 . . CASSEGSSNQPQHF TGTGCCAGCAGTGAAGGGAGTAGCAATCAGCCCCAGCATTTT
TRBJ1-2 TRBV3-1/TRBV3-2 TRBD1 . CASSQGGTGNGYTF TGTGCCAGCAGCCAAGGGGGGACAGGGAACGGCTACACCTTC
TRBJ2-7 TRBV2 TRBD2 . CASTIGTNEQYF TGTGCCAGCACCATCGGGACTAACGAGCAGTACTTC
TRBJ2-1 TRBV7-2 . . CASSQGSYNEQFF TGTGCCAGCAGCCAGGGTTCCTACAATGAGCAGTTCTTC
TRBJ2-3 TRBV7-9 TRBD2 few CASSPRLAGHLTDTQYF TGTGCCAGCAGCCCCCGGCTAGCGGGCCATCTCACAGATACGCAGTATTTT
TRBJ1-4 TRBV5-1 . . CASTRSGDSGEKLFF TGCGCCAGCACTCGGTCAGGGGATTCAGGGGAAAAACTGTTTTTT
TRBJ1-1 TRBV18 . . CASSPGQNTEAFF TGTGCCAGCTCCCCGGGACAGAACACTGAAGCTTTCTTT
TRBJ2-2 TRBV19 TRBD2 . CASSPSGNTGELFF TGTGCCAGTAGTCCTAGCGGAAACACCGGGGAGCTGTTTTTT
TRBJ1-2 TRBV5-1 TRBD1 . CASSLGNQGGMAGYTF TGCGCCAGCAGCTTGGGAAATCAGGGGGGCATGGCTGGCTACACCTTC
TRBJ1-2 TRBV19 . . CASSIVAPTDYGYTF TGTGCCAGTAGTATAGTCGCCCCGACAGACTATGGCTACACCTTC